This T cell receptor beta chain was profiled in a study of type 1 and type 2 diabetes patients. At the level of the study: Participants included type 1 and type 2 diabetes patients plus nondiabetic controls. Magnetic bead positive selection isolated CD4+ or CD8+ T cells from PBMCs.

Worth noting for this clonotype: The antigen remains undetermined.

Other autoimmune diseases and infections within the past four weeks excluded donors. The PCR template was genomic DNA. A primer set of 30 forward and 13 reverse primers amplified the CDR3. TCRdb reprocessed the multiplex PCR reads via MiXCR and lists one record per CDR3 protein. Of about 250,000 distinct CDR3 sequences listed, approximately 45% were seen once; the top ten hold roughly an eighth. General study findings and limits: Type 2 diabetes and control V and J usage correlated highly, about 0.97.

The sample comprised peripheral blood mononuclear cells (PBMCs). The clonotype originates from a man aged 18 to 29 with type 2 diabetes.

This chain's CDR3 is CASRLGQRSSGANVLTF. The CDR3 DNA reads TGTGCCAGCAGATTGGGACAGAGAAGCTCTGGGGCCAACGTCCTGACTTTC. This chain uses TRBV12-3 or TRBV12-4 with TRBJ2-6; TRBD1 matches 7 bases. Trimming cost V 6 bases and J 0 bases; bases outside gene matches: 8. The CDR3 runs 17 residues.